This T cell receptor beta chain emerged from a study of T cell repertoires in cytomegalovirus infection. Study-wide context: Peptides in the study included HLA-C-restricted and HLA-B-restricted CMV epitopes. Public TCR beta signatures were indicative of both CMV infection and a matching HLA type.

There are 17 residues in the CDR3. The germline CDR1 and CDR2 sequences are SGHVS and FQNEAQ. MiXCR, run by TCRdb on the reads, gives a single entry per CDR3 protein. The repertoire has 700,000 to 950,000 distinct CDR3 sequences, about 31% of them found once; the top ten carry around 11%. Turning to this clonotype: The antigen is undetermined. At one of its ends the junction is not consistent with the germline gene, which may arise from a read error.

General observations from the study: Across the ex vivo response, the dominant clonotypes were HLA-C-restricted CMV-specific TCR beta clonotypes.

The gene calls are TRBV7-8 and TRBJ2-1, with TRBD1 as a possible D gene (6 bases). The receptor was isolated from a human donor in good health (CMV status not recorded). Some clones in this sample may be carry-over from other donors' samples. This specimen was cultured CD8+ T cells from PBMCs, taken from culture after CMV antigen stimulation. In nucleotides, the CDR3 is TGTGCCAACAGCACGAGAACCAGGACAGCCGCCCAGGGTGAGCAGTTCTTC. It yields the protein CANSTRTRTAAQGEQFF.